The source of this TCR beta chain is a study of cytomegalovirus exposure and HLA in healthy donors. The study, taken as a whole, reports: While the bulk of TCR sequences proved rare, some public TCRs turned up in many donors. Being productive about 90% or about 30% of the time was typical of most TCR beta V segments in an earlier analysis. A few chains linked to CMV were shown in vitro to be specific for CMV antigens.

Use of 60 Vbeta and 13 Jbeta primers characterized the PCR. Assay used: immunoSEQ multiplex PCR; TCRdb lists only in-frame clones, some missing. The sample records some 110,000 clones, about four fifths being singletons. Sampled while nominally healthy, donors likely had unrecorded immune exposures. As to this clone: What it recognizes is unknown. One end of the junction fails to match germline, which may point to a read error.

From germline, CDR1 is SGHRS and CDR2 YFSETQ. The CDR3 consists of 14 residues. This TCR came from a man aged 25 to 40 in good health and CMV-seropositive. The chain combines TRBV5-1 with TRBJ1-2; 9 bases line up with TRBD1. Input material: PBMCs. Here the CDR3 DNA reads TGCGCCAGCAGCTTGGACAGGGGGCAAGGGGGCTACCCCTTC. Translation: CASSLDRGQGGYPF.